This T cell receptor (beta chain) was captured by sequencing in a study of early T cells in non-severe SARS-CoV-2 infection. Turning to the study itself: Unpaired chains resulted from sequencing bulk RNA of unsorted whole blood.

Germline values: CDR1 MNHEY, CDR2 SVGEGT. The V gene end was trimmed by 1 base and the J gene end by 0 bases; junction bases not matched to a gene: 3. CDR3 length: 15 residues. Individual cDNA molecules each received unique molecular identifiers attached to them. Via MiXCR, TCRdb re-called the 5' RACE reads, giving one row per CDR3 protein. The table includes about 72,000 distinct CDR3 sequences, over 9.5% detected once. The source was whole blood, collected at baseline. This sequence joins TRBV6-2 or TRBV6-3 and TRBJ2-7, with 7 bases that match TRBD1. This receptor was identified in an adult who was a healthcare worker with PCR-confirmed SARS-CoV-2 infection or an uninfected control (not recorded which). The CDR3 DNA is TGTGCCAGCAGTTACTTGGACAGGTACTCCTACGAGCAGTACTTC. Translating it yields CASSYLDRYSYEQYF.